This entry features one T cell receptor (beta chain) sequence. The sample comes from a study of shared clonotypes between healthy human individuals. Study background: Researchers drew samples from two women and a few men aged 18 to 49. Each donor contributed plates that comprised three CD4 naive, three CD4 memory, two CD8 naive and one CD8 memory.

Authors' methods: ImmunoSEQ sequences covered only the junction and lacked quality scores; filtering therefore differed. Sequencing was performed with immunoSEQ multiplex PCR; in TCRdb, only in-frame clones are kept and a portion is missing. V, J and clone size were drawn from that table, and D and trimming were deduced from the DNA. This sample has hundreds of thousands of clones, with around four fifths found just once. Germline CDR1 SGHTA, CDR2 FQGTGA. Deletions cut 5 bases from V and 8 bases from J, with 13 bases between. The CDR3 has 13 residues. The clonotype originates from a young man in good health. The sample consisted of memory CD4+ T cells sorted from blood. The subset denotes: CD45RA-negative fraction. The rearrangement links TRBV7-3 to TRBJ2-1; D might be TRBD1 (6 bases). The DNA of the CDR3 is TGTGCCAGCAGCCGCAACAGGGCGGATGAGCAGTTCTTC. Amino acid sequence: CASSRNRADEQFF.